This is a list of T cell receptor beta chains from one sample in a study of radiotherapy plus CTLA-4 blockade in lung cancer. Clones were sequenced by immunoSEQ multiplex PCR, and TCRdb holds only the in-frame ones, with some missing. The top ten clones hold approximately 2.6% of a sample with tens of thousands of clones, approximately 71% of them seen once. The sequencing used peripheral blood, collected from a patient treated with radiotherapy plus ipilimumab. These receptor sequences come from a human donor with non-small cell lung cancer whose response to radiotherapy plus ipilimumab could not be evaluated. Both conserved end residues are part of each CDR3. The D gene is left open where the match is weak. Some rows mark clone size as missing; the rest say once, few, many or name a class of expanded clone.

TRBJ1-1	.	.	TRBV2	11	TGTGCCAGCAGCCCTCGGGGGGTTCCTTTCTTT	CASSPRGVPFF
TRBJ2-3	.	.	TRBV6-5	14	TGTGCCAGCAACCCGCAGGGGTTTACAGATACGCAGTATTTT	CASNPQGFTDTQYF
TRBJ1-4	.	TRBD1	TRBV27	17	TGTGCCAGCAGTTTGATGGGACAGGGGATTACTAATGAAAAACTGTTTTTT	CASSLMGQGITNEKLFF
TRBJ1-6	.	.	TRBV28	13	TGTGCCAGCAGTTCCCGGACTCTTTCACCCCTCCACTTT	CASSSRTLSPLHF
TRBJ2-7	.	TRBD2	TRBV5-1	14	TGCGCCAGCAGCACCCGGGGGGATTCCTACGAGCAGTACTTC	CASSTRGDSYEQYF
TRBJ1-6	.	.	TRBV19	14	TGTGCCAGTAGGTACAGGGCTAAGAATTCACCCCTCCACTTT	CASRYRAKNSPLHF
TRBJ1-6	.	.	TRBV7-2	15	TGTGCCAGCAGCCTACAGGCGCTCGATAATTCACCCCTCCACTTT	CASSLQALDNSPLHF
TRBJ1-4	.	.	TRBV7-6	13	TGTGCCAGCAGCCGGACTTATGAGGGTAAACTGTTTTTT	CASSRTYEGKLFF
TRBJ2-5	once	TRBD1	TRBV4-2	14	TGTGCCAGCAGATCCGACAGGGGCGGAGAGACCCAGTACTTC	CASRSDRGGETQYF
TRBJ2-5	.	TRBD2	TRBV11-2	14	TGTGCCAGCGTCTCGAGCGGGGAGGGGGAGACCCAGTACTTC	CASVSSGEGETQYF
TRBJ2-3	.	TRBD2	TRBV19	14	TGTGCCAGTAGTATTGATAGCGGGGGAAATACGCAGTATTTT	CASSIDSGGNTQYF
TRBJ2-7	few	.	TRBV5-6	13	TGTGCCAGCAGCCCTCAGGGTCGCTACGAGCAGTACTTC	CASSPQGRYEQYF
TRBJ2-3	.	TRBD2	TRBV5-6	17	TGTGCCAGCAGCTTGAACCCCCCAGCGGGGGTCACAGATACGCAGTATTTT	CASSLNPPAGVTDTQYF
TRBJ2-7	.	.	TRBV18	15	TGTGCCAGCTCACCACCGGGACTTGGGACCTACGAGCAGTACTTC	CASSPPGLGTYEQYF
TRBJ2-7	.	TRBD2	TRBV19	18	TGTGCCAGTAGTATAAGCGGGACTAGCGGGGGGTCCCGCTACGAGCAGTACTTC	CASSISGTSGGSRYEQYF
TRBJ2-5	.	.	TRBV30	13	TGTGCCTGGGGACTAGGGGGGGCAGAGACCCAGTACTTC	CAWGLGGAETQYF
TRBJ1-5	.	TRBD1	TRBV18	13	TGTGCCAGCGTAGGGACAGGGAATCAGCCCCAGCATTTT	CASVGTGNQPQHF
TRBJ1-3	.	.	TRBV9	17	TGTGCCAGCAGCGTATCACAGGCTTCCTCGGCTGGAAACACCATATATTTT	CASSVSQASSAGNTIYF
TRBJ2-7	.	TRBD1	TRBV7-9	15	TGTGCCAGCAGCGCCCAAACAGGGGATGAATACGAGCAGTACTTC	CASSAQTGDEYEQYF
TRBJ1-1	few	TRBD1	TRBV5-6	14	TGTGCCAGCAGGGAGACAGGGCAGCACACTGAAGCTTTCTTT	CASRETGQHTEAFF
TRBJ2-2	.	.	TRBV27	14	TGTGCCAGCAGTTTCCTAGCGAACACCGGGGAGCTGTTTTTT	CASSFLANTGELFF
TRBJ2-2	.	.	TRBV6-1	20	TGTGCCAGCAGTGAAGTTCCGGGGACACAAATAGACGTTGACACCGGGGAGCTGTTTTTT	CASSEVPGTQIDVDTGELFF
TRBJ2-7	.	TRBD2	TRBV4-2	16	TGTGCCAGCAGCCAAGATCGGACTAGCGGGAGTTACGAGCAGTACTTC	CASSQDRTSGSYEQYF
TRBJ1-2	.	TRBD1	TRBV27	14	TGTGCCAGCAGTTTAAAGGGGGCGAGCTATGGCTACACCTTC	CASSLKGASYGYTF
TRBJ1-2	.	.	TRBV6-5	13	TGTGCCAGCAGTTACTCGAGAAACTATGGCTACACCTTC	CASSYSRNYGYTF
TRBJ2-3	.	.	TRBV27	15	TGTGCCAGCAGTTTAGGAGTGGGAGGCACAGATACGCAGTATTTT	CASSLGVGGTDTQYF
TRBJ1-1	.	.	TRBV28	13	TGTGCCACCCTAGGACAGATGAACACTGAAGCTTTCTTT	CATLGQMNTEAFF
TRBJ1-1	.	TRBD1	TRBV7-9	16	TGTGCCAGCAGCCCCCGCGGAGGGGGCAGGGGCACTGAAGCTTTCTTT	CASSPRGGGRGTEAFF
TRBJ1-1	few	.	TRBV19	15	TGTGCCAGTACCCAAGGGCAGGGTTGGGGCACTGAAGCTTTCTTT	CASTQGQGWGTEAFF
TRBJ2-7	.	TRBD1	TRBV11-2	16	TGTGCCAGCAGCTTACAACAGGGGAAGAGAGGTTACGAGCAGTACTTC	CASSLQQGKRGYEQYF
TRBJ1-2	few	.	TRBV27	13	TGTGCCAGCAGTTTAAGCGGCCGCTATGGCTACACCTTC	CASSLSGRYGYTF
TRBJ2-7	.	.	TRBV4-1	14	TGCGCCAGCAGCCAGACGAGAGGCTCCTACGAGCAGTACTTC	CASSQTRGSYEQYF
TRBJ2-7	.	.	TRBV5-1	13	TGCGCCAGCAGCCTAGACGGGCAGGGCGAGCAGTACTTC	CASSLDGQGEQYF
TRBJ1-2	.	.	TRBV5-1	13	TGCGCCAGCAGCCTACAGGGCTTCGATGGCTACACCTTC	CASSLQGFDGYTF
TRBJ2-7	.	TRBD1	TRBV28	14	TGTGCCAGCAGTCAGGTAGGACAGGGCCACGAGCAGTACTTC	CASSQVGQGHEQYF
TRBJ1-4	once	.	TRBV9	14	TGTGCCAGCAGCGTAGATCAGGCTAATGAAAAACTGTTTTTT	CASSVDQANEKLFF
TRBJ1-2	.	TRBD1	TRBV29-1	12	TGCAGCGTCCTGACAGGGGTCTATGGCTACACCTTC	CSVLTGVYGYTF
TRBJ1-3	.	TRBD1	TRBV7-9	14	TGTGCCATCCCGATAAGGGGGCCTGGAAACACCATATATTTT	CAIPIRGPGNTIYF
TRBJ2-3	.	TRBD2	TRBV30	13	TGTGCCTGGAGCCTTAGCGGGGTGGATACGCAGTATTTT	CAWSLSGVDTQYF
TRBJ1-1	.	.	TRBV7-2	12	TGTGCCAGCAGCTTCCGGAACACTGAAGCTTTCTTT	CASSFRNTEAFF
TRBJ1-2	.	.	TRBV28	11	TGTGCCAGCAGTTATATGCGTGGCTACACCTTC	CASSYMRGYTF
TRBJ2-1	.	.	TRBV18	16	TGTGCCAGCTCACCATACCGGGACAAATCTTACAATGAGCAGTTCTTC	CASSPYRDKSYNEQFF
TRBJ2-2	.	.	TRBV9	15	TGTGCCAGCAGCGTACGAACCGGGAACACCGGGGAGCTGTTTTTT	CASSVRTGNTGELFF
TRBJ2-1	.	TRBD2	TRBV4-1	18	TGCGCCAGCAGCCAAGATATGGCTAGCGGGGGATCCTACAATGAGCAGTTCTTC	CASSQDMASGGSYNEQFF
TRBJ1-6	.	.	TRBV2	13	TGTGCCAGCAGTGATAGGGGCCGGGCACCCCTCCACTTT	CASSDRGRAPLHF
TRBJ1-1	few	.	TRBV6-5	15	TGTGCCAGCAGGAGCCAGGGTATGTTGAAGACTGAAGCTTTCTTT	CASRSQGMLKTEAFF
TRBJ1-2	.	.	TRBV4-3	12	TGCGCCAGCAGCCTCTCAGGGGATGGCTACACCTTC	CASSLSGDGYTF
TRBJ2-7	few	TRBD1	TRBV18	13	TGTGCCAGCTCACCGGACAGGGTCCACGAGCAGTACTTC	CASSPDRVHEQYF
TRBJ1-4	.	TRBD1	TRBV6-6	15	TGTGCCAGCAGTTTAAGGACAGGGGACTATGAAAAACTGTTTTTT	CASSLRTGDYEKLFF
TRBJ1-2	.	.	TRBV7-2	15	TGTGCCAGCAGCCCTGATATTAGGGGTAACTATGGCTACACCTTC	CASSPDIRGNYGYTF
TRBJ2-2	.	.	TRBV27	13	TGTGCCAGCAGTTCCCGACAGACCGGGGAGCTGTTTTTT	CASSSRQTGELFF
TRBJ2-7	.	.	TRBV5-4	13	TGTGCCAGCAGCCCCTATCTCGGGTACGAGCAGTACTTC	CASSPYLGYEQYF
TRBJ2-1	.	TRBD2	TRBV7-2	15	TGTGCCAGCAGCTTAGCAGCGGGGGGCCCCAATGAGCAGTTCTTC	CASSLAAGGPNEQFF
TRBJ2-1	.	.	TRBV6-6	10	TGTGCCAGCAGCGACAATGAGCAGTTCTTC	CASSDNEQFF
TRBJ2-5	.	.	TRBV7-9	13	TGTGCCAGCAGCCGACAGCCCCAAGAGACCCAGTACTTC	CASSRQPQETQYF